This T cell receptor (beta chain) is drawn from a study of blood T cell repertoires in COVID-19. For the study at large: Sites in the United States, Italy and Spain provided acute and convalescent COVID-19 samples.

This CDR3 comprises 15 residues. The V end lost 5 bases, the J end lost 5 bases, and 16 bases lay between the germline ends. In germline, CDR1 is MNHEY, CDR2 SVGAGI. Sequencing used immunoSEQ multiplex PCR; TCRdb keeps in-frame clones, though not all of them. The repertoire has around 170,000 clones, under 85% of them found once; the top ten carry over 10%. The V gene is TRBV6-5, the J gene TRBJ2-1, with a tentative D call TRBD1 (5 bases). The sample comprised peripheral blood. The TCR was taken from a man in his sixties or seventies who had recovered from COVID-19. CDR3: CASSRNFRADNEQFF. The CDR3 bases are TGTGCCAGCAGTCGGAATTTCAGGGCCGACAATGAGCAGTTCTTC.